Detailed here is one TCR beta chain. From germline, CDR1 is SGHRS and CDR2 YFSETQ. The CDR3 runs to 19 residues. Trimming took 1 base from V and 2 from J; bases not matched to a gene: 13. Vbeta (60) and Jbeta (13) primers were used in the PCR. Clones were read by immunoSEQ multiplex PCR, and TCRdb kept only the in-frame ones, dropping some. The table includes under 200,000 clones, about 88% detected once. The data derive from a study of cytomegalovirus exposure and HLA in healthy donors. Material: PBMCs. The receptor was isolated from a woman in her 30s in good health and CMV-seronegative. The chain couples TRBV5-1 to TRBJ2-7, with 12 bases identical to TRBD1. The CDR3 region is CASSLFPGQGALTTYEQYF. The CDR3 DNA is TGCGCCAGCAGCTTGTTTCCGGGACAGGGGGCATTAACAACCTACGAGCAGTACTTC.